Sequencing of this TCR beta chain was carried out in a study of T cells in Graves' hyperthyroidism and ophthalmopathy. RNA transcripts gave rise to amplified TCR beta CDR3 regions. The study used the HTBI primer set for a first-round RT-PCR of the TCR CDR3. TCRdb analysed the multiplex PCR reads with MiXCR anew, one entry per CDR3 protein. The repertoire includes 250,000 to 400,000 distinct CDR3 sequences, roughly 13% of them detected once, and 30% to 40% sits in the top ten. The CDR3 runs to 13 residues. Per the germline V gene, CDR1 is LNHDA and CDR2 is SQIVND (reference sequence). Trimming cost V 4 bases and J 7 bases, with 11 bases left between them.

This chain links TRBV19 with TRBJ2-1; TRBD1 might be the D (5 bases). The TCR originated in a middle-aged woman with Graves' ophthalmopathy. The sample consisted of blood. The CDR3, as DNA: TGTGCCAGTAGTAAAATAGGGGCGAATGAGCAGTTCTTC. Translated, it gives CASSKIGANEQFF.